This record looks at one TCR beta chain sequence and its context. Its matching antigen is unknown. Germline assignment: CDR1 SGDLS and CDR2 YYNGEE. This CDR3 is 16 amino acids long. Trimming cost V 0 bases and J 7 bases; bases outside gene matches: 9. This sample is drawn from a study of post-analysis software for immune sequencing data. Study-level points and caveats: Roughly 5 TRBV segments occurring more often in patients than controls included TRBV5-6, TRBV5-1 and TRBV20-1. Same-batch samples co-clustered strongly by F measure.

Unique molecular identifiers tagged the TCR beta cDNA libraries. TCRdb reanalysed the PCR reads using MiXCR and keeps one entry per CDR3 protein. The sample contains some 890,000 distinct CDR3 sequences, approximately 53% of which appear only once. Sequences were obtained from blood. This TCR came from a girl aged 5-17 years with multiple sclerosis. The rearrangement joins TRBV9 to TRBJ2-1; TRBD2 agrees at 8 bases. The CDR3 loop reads CASSVGGAGGGNEQFF. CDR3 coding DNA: TGTGCCAGCAGCGTAGGAGGCGCGGGAGGAGGGAATGAGCAGTTCTTC. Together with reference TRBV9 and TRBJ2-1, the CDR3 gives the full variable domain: DSGVTQTPKHLITATGQRVTLRCSPRSGDLSVYWYQQSLDQGLQFLIQYYNGEERAKGNILERFSAQQFPDLHSELNLSSLELGDSALYFCASSVGGAGGGNEQFFGPGTRLTVL.